This paragraph reports one TCR beta chain. Its antigen is not identified. The data are from a study of blood T cells in healthy people across ages. Overall study results and limits: Observed TCR beta diversity per million T cells went down as age went up. This fall followed a roughly linear course with age. It was not possible, with unsorted PBMCs, to conclusively compare naive and antigen-experienced cells.

The CDR3 covers 15 residues. Germline lookup yields CDR1 KGHSH and CDR2 LQKENI. V was clipped by 6 bases and J by 5 bases, with 16 bases between them. A J-beta primer mix and a sample-barcoded 5' primer were used in a second PCR of roughly 6 to 11 cycles. MiXCR, applied by TCRdb to the 5' RACE reads, yields one record per CDR3 protein. The data show some 900,000 distinct CDR3 sequences, with 40% to 60% seen just once and 13% held by the top ten. The donors, aged roughly 6 to 100, were healthy Caucasians from Russia. Per sample, extraction of total RNA gave at least 5 micrograms in every case. Sequences were obtained from blood. The receptor's source is a man aged 30-40 years in good health. The V gene is TRBV18, the J gene TRBJ2-2, with D perhaps assigned TRBD1 or TRBD2 (5 bases each). The CDR3 region has the DNA TGTGCCAGCTCCGCTGTGAGGGGCGAGACCGGGGAGCTGTTTTTT. This translates into CASSAVRGETGELFF.